The T cell receptor beta chain described here comes from a study of OX40 agonist ivuxolimab in advanced cancers. Across the study: Patients receiving dose escalation had hepatocellular carcinoma, melanoma, renal cell or head and neck cancer. Study results and caveats: The authors also found low normalized T-cell clonal expansion in some nonresponders. In general, CD8+ T cells held more expanded clones than CD4+ did, on average.

This CDR3 is built from 13 residues. Trimming shortened V by 6 bases and J by 0 bases, and 9 bases separated the two germline ends. Looked up from germline, CDR1 is MNHEY and CDR2 is SMNVEV (reference sequence). This clone was detected once. Its cognate antigen is unknown. Data came from immunoSEQ multiplex PCR; TCRdb stores just in-frame clones and leaves some out. The sample includes about 26,000 clones, roughly 85% of them seen just once. Autoimmune disease history or systemic immunosuppression was exclusionary. V and J are TRBV27 and TRBJ2-7; D is uncertain. This material consisted of CD4+ or CD8+ T cells sorted from blood, taken in a trial of the OX40 agonist ivuxolimab. The clonotype comes from an adult with an advanced solid tumor such as melanoma, head and neck, liver or kidney cancer. Written as DNA, the CDR3 is TGTGCCAGCAGCGTTTTTGACTCCTACGAGCAGTACTTC. This sequence encodes CASSVFDSYEQYF.